This TCR beta chain came from a study of breast tumors, draining lymph nodes, adjacent tissues. TCRdb re-analysed the multiplex PCR reads in MiXCR, keeping a single row per CDR3 protein. This sample yields approximately 170,000 distinct CDR3 sequences, of which roughly 30% are seen a single time; 4% to 5.5% belongs to the top ten. Notes on the study in general: The data were judged consistent with most tumor T cells coming from lymph node and expanding in tumor.

This clonotype was detected ten times or more. Antigen unknown. V was shortened by 3 bases and J by 3 bases, with 0 bases between the two germline ends. The CDR3 consists of 11 residues. Breast cancer patients provided tissue from their axillary draining lymph nodes. Sequenced sample: axillary lymph node tissue. This sequence joins TRBV12-3 or TRBV12-4 and TRBJ1-3, with D uncertain. The source of this sequence is a female donor with breast cancer. Some clones in this sample may be carry-over from other donors' samples. CDR3 DNA sequence: TGTGCCAGCAGTTTTGGAAACACCATATATTTT. Encoded protein: CASSFGNTIYF.